This TCR beta chain is drawn from a study of blood T cell repertoires in COVID-19. Only in-frame clones appear in the TCRdb table, and some are missing; sequencing was by immunoSEQ multiplex PCR. The sample records 250,000 or so clones, approximately 80% being singletons. The CDR3 covers 14 residues. Germline lookup yields CDR1 MDHEN and CDR2 SYDVKM. V shed 5 bases, J shed 0 bases, and the junction held 3 bases outside the gene matches. The chain joins TRBV28 to TRBJ1-2, with 7 bases identical to TRBD1. This clonotype was obtained from a man between 60 and 70 years old with acute or convalescent COVID-19. The sequencing input was peripheral blood. CDR3 in amino acids: CASSTGTANYGYTF. The CDR3 DNA follows: TGTGCCAGCAGTACCGGGACAGCTAACTATGGCTACACCTTC.